A single T cell receptor (beta chain) is shown here with its context. Its specificity is unknown. Sequencing libraries for TCR beta were prepared with iRepertoire HTBI primers and Arm-PCR of CDR3 regions. TCRdb re-called the multiplex PCR reads with MiXCR, one entry per CDR3 protein. Found here are around 400,000 distinct CDR3 sequences, approximately 23% of them singletons; the top ten hold approximately 30%. Germline CDR1 and CDR2: MNHNS and SASEGT. The ends lost 6 bases at V and 11 bases at J; junction bases unmatched: 11. This CDR3 is 13 amino acids long. The sample originates from a study of regulatory T cells in long-lasting Graves disease. About the study: Persistence in Graves' disease denoted antithyroid drug use beyond 5 years alongside positive TSH receptor antibodies. Study-wide points: Clonotypes that were public and shared totalled approximately 2,800 in persistent patients versus 966 in new patients.

Time point reported: persistent/refractory GD, antithyroid drugs over 5 years with positive TRAb. Scientists built the TCR library using RNA that was extracted from PBMCs. The gene calls are TRBV6-1 and TRBJ1-1, with 8 bases aligning to TRBD1. The sequences come from peripheral blood mononuclear cells (PBMCs), collected when the disease was refractory, from a patient treated with antithyroid drugs. The receptor was derived from a woman aged 40 to 50 with Graves disease. The DNA for the CDR3 is TGTGCCAGCAGCAACAGGGGGGCCGAAGTGGCTTTCTTT. This codes for CASSNRGAEVAFF.